This passage covers 8 T cell receptor beta chains from one sample sequenced in a study of blood T cell repertoires in COVID-19. Sequencing was performed with immunoSEQ multiplex PCR; in TCRdb, only in-frame clones are kept and a portion is missing. This repertoire shows about 80,000 clones, roughly 86% found once; its top ten account for roughly a tenth. The sequencing input was peripheral blood. The source of these receptors is a man between 60 and 75 years old with acute or convalescent COVID-19.

This clone was recorded only once. V usage is TRBV6-5 and J usage is TRBJ1-1, with D tentatively TRBD1 (5 bases). Germline loops: CDR1 MNHEY, CDR2 SVGAGI. This CDR3 comprises 12 residues. Trimming cost V 5 bases and J 11 bases, with 15 bases left between them. CDR3 protein: CASSHPDTSAFF. CDR3 nucleotide sequence: TGTGCCAGCAGTCACCCGGACACGTCGGCTTTCTTT.

This sequence joins TRBV19 and TRBJ1-2; D not resolved. The CDR3 runs 14 residues. Germline V gene lookup returns CDR1 LNHDA and CDR2 SQIVND (reference sequence). V lost 5 bases and J lost 2, with 12 bases in between. This CDR3 reads CASSPRGWNYGYTF. The CDR3 DNA reads TGTGCCAGTAGTCCCCGGGGATGGAACTATGGCTACACCTTC.

The rearrangement links TRBV6-6 to TRBJ2-1; TRBD2 is a possible D gene (7 bases). Trimming stripped 4 bases from V and 7 bases from J, with 17 bases between. The V gene's germline CDR1 is MNHNY and CDR2 SVGAGI (reference sequence). The CDR3 consists of 15 residues. CDR3 DNA sequence: TGTGCCAGCAGTTCGTCCGGGGGGCTTGGGAATGAGCAGTTCTTC. It is translated as CASSSSGGLGNEQFF.

This clone appeared once. V and J are TRBV5-1 and TRBJ1-4; TRBD1 matches 11 bases. Germline V gene data show CDR1 as SGHRS and CDR2 as YFSETQ. This CDR3 is built from 16 residues. J was trimmed by 2 bases and V by 1 base; bases with no gene match: 1. The CDR3 DNA reads TGCGCCAGCAGCTTGTGGACAGGGGGCACTAATGAAAAACTGTTTTTT. This gives the protein CASSLWTGGTNEKLFF.

The rearrangement links TRBV3-1 (or the pseudogene TRBV3-2) to TRBJ2-7, with D possibly being TRBD1 (6 bases). The CDR3 length is 15 residues. Per the germline V gene, CDR1 is LGHDT and CDR2 is YNNKEL (reference sequence). V lost 1 base and J lost 2, with 12 bases in between. CDR3 DNA: TGTGCCAGCAGCCAAGGACAGGTTATGGCCTACGAGCAGTACTTC. Its translation is CASSQGQVMAYEQYF.

The genes are TRBV12-5 and TRBJ1-2, with 7 positions matching TRBD1. Trimming cost V 5 bases and J 7 bases; bases outside gene matches: 10. CDR3 length equals 14 residues. Germline CDR1 reads LGHNT; CDR2 reads FRNRAP. Here the CDR3 DNA reads TGTGCTAGTGGTCGCCCCGACAGGGAACGTGGCTACACCTTC. Residues: CASGRPDRERGYTF.

The rearrangement joins TRBV7-2 to TRBJ1-2; perhaps TRBD1 as D (5 bases). The CDR3 totals 13 residues. The germline V and J ends were trimmed by 5 bases and 7 bases, with 14 bases remaining between them. Germline CDR1 is SGHTA and CDR2 is FQGNSA. The CDR3 is CASSLGGVAGYTF. The CDR3 DNA reads as TGTGCCAGCAGCCTCGGGGGGGTTGCTGGCTACACCTTC.

V and J are TRBV3-1 (or the pseudogene TRBV3-2) and TRBJ2-7; 11 bases agree with TRBD2. V was clipped by 4 bases and J by 0 bases; unmatched bases: 14. CDR1 is LGHDT and CDR2 is YNNKEL in the germline V gene (reference sequence). The CDR3 consists of 19 residues. The CDR3 region has the DNA TGTGCCAGCAGCCCCCCGGGATTAGCGGGAGGGCTAATCTCCTACGAGCAGTACTTC. Its translation is CASSPPGLAGGLISYEQYF.